A single sample gave rise to the 27 T cell receptor beta chains below, sequenced in a study of blood T cell repertoires in COVID-19. Some clones are missing from TCRdb's copy, which holds only in-frame ones; the method was immunoSEQ multiplex PCR. The profile shows approximately 350,000 clones, 83% of them singletons. The sequenced sample was peripheral blood. The source is a man aged 25 to 40 with active or convalescent COVID-19.

The gene calls are TRBV25-1 and TRBJ2-3; D is possibly TRBD1 (6 bases). V shed 10 bases and J shed 2 bases, with 13 bases lying between them. In germline, CDR1 is MGHDK, CDR2 SYGVNS. The CDR3 spans 13 residues. The CDR3 DNA reads as TGTGCCACCCTCCGGGACAACACAGATACGCAGTATTTT. It is translated as CATLRDNTDTQYF.

The rearrangement uses TRBV12-3 or TRBV12-4 and TRBJ2-7, with a possible D match to TRBD2 (5 bases). V was pared by 5 bases and J by 11 bases, with 19 bases between. This CDR3 contains 13 residues. CDR3 DNA sequence: TGTGCCAGCAGTCGGGATACGACGGGGTCGGAGTACTTC. Translating gives CASSRDTTGSEYF.

The J gene is TRBJ2-2, the V gene TRBV11-3; 7 bases agree with TRBD1. Germline values: CDR1 SGHNT, CDR2 YENEEA. Losses at the gene ends were 6 bases for V and 6 bases for J; bases not matched to a gene: 16. CDR3 length equals 17 residues. The DNA of the CDR3 is TGTGCCAGCAGTATGATTACGGGGACAGATTTCGCCGGGGAGCTGTTTTTT. It translates to CASSMITGTDFAGELFF.

The DNA for the CDR3 is TGTGCCATCAGTGAGTCCGTAATCGAGCAGGGGAAGGCGGGGGGACTCTCCTACGAGCAGTACTTC. This gives the protein CAISESVIEQGKAGGLSYEQYF. J is TRBJ2-7 and V is TRBV10-3, with 8 bases matching TRBD2. Per the germline V gene, CDR1 is ENHRY and CDR2 is SYGVKD. CDR3 length: 22 amino acids. J was trimmed by 0 bases and V by 0 bases; bases with no gene match: 22.

V gene TRBV19 combines with J gene TRBJ1-3; D is unresolved. V lost 4 bases and J lost 9, with 25 bases in between. Germline-derived CDR1 and CDR2 are LNHDA and SQIVND (reference sequence). The CDR3 has 17 residues. The CDR3: CASSTDPTATLVGTIYF. DNA for the CDR3: TGTGCCAGTAGTACTGACCCGACTGCCACTTTGGTCGGCACCATATATTTT.

V is TRBV27 and J is TRBJ2-2; no firm D call. The V gene lost 5 bases and the J gene lost 5 bases, with 6 bases spanning the gap. This CDR3 has 12 residues. The germline V gene has CDR1 MNHEY and CDR2 SMNVEV (reference sequence). The CDR3 coding sequence is TGTGCCAGCAGTCTCGGGACCGGGGAGCTGTTTTTT. Translated, it gives CASSLGTGELFF.

This clone showed up just a few times. J is TRBJ1-6 and V is TRBV7-2; D unclear. Trimming removed 2 bases from V and 7 bases from J, with 3 bases in between. Germline CDR1 reads SGHTA; CDR2 reads FQGNSA. The CDR3 length is 12 residues. The CDR3 loop is CASSLPNSPLHF. The DNA of the CDR3 is TGTGCCAGCAGCTTACCGAATTCACCCCTCCACTTT. Together with reference TRBV7-2 and TRBJ1-6, the CDR3 gives the full variable domain: GAGVSQSPSNKVTEKGKDVELRCDPISGHTALYWYRQSLGQGLEFLIYFQGNSAPDKSGLPSDRFSAERTGGSVSTLTIQRTQQEDSAVYLCASSLPNSPLHFGNGTRLTVT.

This clone was counted between two and nine times. The rearrangement uses TRBV10-3 and TRBJ1-3; 10 bases are a match to TRBD1. CDR1 and CDR2 (germline): ENHRY, SYGVKD. V gave up 7 bases and J gave up 1 base; unmatched junction bases: 4. The CDR3 is made up of 15 amino acids. The CDR3 reads CAIMGQGYSGNTIYF. CDR3 nucleotide sequence: TGTGCCATCATGGGACAGGGGTATTCTGGAAACACCATATATTTT.

The V gene is TRBV18, the J gene TRBJ1-4; 9 bases line up with TRBD1. V dropped 5 bases and J dropped 5; count of bases not matched to a gene: 6. The CDR3 is 15 residues long. Per germline, CDR1 KGHSH and CDR2 LQKENI. The CDR3 DNA is TGTGCCAGCTCAAGAACAGGGGGCGCGAATGAAAAACTGTTTTTT. It encodes CASSRTGGANEKLFF.

This rearrangement joins TRBV2 to TRBJ2-2, with 9 bases matching TRBD1. J lost 5 bases, V lost 8 bases, and 3 bases had no gene match. This CDR3 contains 13 residues. CDR1 is SNHLY, CDR2 FYNNEI, per germline. The CDR3 protein is CASWTGVTGELFF. The CDR3 nucleotides are TGTGCCAGCTGGACAGGGGTGACCGGGGAGCTGTTTTTT.

V and J are TRBV4-3 and TRBJ2-7; 7 bases fit TRBD1. This CDR3 is built from 15 residues. Germline V lookup: CDR1 LGHNA, CDR2 YSLEER. V lost 5 bases and J lost 4; bases outside the gene matches: 11. This chain's CDR3 is CASSYQSTGDYEQYF. The CDR3 DNA reads as TGCGCCAGCAGCTATCAATCAACAGGGGATTACGAGCAGTACTTC.

The chain carries TRBV18 and TRBJ1-2; no clear D gene. The CDR3 loop spans 14 amino acids. The V gene lost 2 bases and the J gene lost 4 bases, with 11 bases spanning the gap. CDR1 is KGHSH, CDR2 LQKENI, per germline. As DNA, the CDR3 is TGTGCCAGCTCACCAGAGTCAACGCTCTATGGCTACACCTTC. Translated, it gives CASSPESTLYGYTF.

CDR3 residues: CASSDPRDRGIEKLFF. In DNA form, the CDR3 reads TGTGCCAGCAGCGATCCCAGGGACAGGGGAATAGAAAAACTGTTTTTT. V usage is TRBV9 and J usage is TRBJ1-4; 10 bases align to TRBD1. Germline V gene sequence: CDR1 SGDLS, CDR2 YYNGEE. The V segment lost 3 bases and the J segment 8 bases; nucleotides outside the gene matches: 10. The CDR3 sequence is 16 residues long.

V and J are TRBV6-6 and TRBJ2-1; TRBD1 agrees at 7 bases. Germline V gene data show CDR1 as MNHNY and CDR2 as SVGAGI (reference sequence). V lost 3 bases and J lost 7; bases outside the gene matches: 6. CDR3 size: 14 residues. The CDR3 loop reads CASSYGDSGNEQFF. The CDR3, as DNA: TGTGCCAGCAGTTATGGGGACAGTGGGAATGAGCAGTTCTTC.

This clone came up once. The chain employs TRBV19 and TRBJ1-4; 7 bases are shared with TRBD1. The germline V gene encodes CDR1 LNHDA and CDR2 SQIVND (reference sequence). Trimming removed 5 bases from V and 7 bases from J; junction bases left unmatched: 7. CDR3 length equals 14 residues. Here the CDR3 reads CASSATGIGEKLFF. In DNA form, the CDR3 reads TGTGCCAGTAGTGCGACAGGGATTGGTGAAAAACTGTTTTTT.

This clone was seen a few times. The chain couples TRBV5-4 to TRBJ2-1, with TRBD2 as a possible D gene (6 bases). Trimming left V 3 bases short and J 7 bases short, with 14 bases between. The V gene's germline CDR1 is SGHNT and CDR2 YYREEE (reference sequence). The CDR3 sequence is 14 residues long. CDR3 nucleotides: TGTGCCAGCAGCTCGCTAGCGAGGGTGAATGAGCAGTTCTTC. Amino acid sequence: CASSSLARVNEQFF.

The rearrangement uses TRBV5-6 and TRBJ2-1; D is unclear. This CDR3 contains 11 residues. From germline, CDR1 is SGHDT and CDR2 YYEEEE. The V end was cut by 4 bases, the J end by 5 bases, with 4 bases between. The CDR3 coding sequence is TGTGCCAGCAGCATTAACAATGAGCAGTTCTTC. It is translated as CASSINNEQFF.

This clone was seen a few times. The CDR3 protein is CASRGGTGGNQPQHF. CDR3 DNA sequence: TGCGCCAGCAGGGGGGGGACAGGAGGCAATCAGCCCCAGCATTTT. This chain links TRBV5-1 with TRBJ1-5, with TRBD1 matching 8 bases. The CDR3 is made up of 15 amino acids. Germline V lookup: CDR1 SGHRS, CDR2 YFSETQ. V trimming: 5 bases; J trimming: 2 bases; junction bases outside the gene matches: 6.

The V call is TRBV28, the J call TRBJ2-7, with 10 nucleotides matching TRBD1. Looked up from germline, CDR1 is MDHEN and CDR2 is SYDVKM. This CDR3 is 14 amino acids long. V dropped 2 bases and J dropped 4; count of bases not matched to a gene: 2. CDR3 DNA: TGTGCCAGCAGTTTAGGACAGGGGGGATACGAGCAGTACTTC. Translated, it gives CASSLGQGGYEQYF.

The chain couples TRBV16 to TRBJ1-4, with 7 nucleotides matching TRBD1. V was pared by 4 bases and J by 4 bases, with 6 bases of the junction left unmatched. This CDR3 region has 15 residues. Germline loops: CDR1 KGHSY, CDR2 FQNENV. In nucleotides, the CDR3 is TGTGCCAGCAGCCCCGGACAGGCCAGTAATGAAAAACTGTTTTTT. As protein: CASSPGQASNEKLFF. The whole variable domain, remainder taken from reference TRBV16 and TRBJ1-4, is GEEVAQTPKHLVRGEGQKAKLYCAPIKGHSYVFWYQQVLKNEFKFLISFQNENVFDETGMPKERFSAKCLPNSPCSLEIQATKLEDSAVYFCASSPGQASNEKLFFGSGTQLSVL.

This chain joins TRBV24-1 and TRBJ2-7, with D possibly TRBD1 on 5 matching bases. The CDR3 is made up of 14 amino acids. V dropped 4 bases and J dropped 5 bases, with 14 bases sitting between them. Germline CDR1 reads KGHDR; CDR2 reads SFDVKD. This chain's CDR3 is CATSDPTVTDEQYF. CDR3 nucleotides: TGTGCCACCAGTGACCCGACAGTTACGGACGAGCAGTACTTC.

V and J are TRBV9 and TRBJ2-3; unclear D gene. The germline V gene has CDR1 SGDLS and CDR2 YYNGEE. The CDR3 consists of 15 residues. Trimming removed 7 bases at V and 6 bases at J, with 21 bases between. CDR3 DNA sequence: TGTGCCAGCGGCAAGGTGGGCTCCCACATGGATACGCAGTATTTT. Encoded protein: CASGKVGSHMDTQYF.

This sequence joins TRBV11-3 and TRBJ2-1; D possibly corresponds to TRBD2 (6 bases). Germline assignment: CDR1 SGHNT and CDR2 YENEEA. This CDR3 spans 16 amino acids. V was trimmed by 1 base and J by 7 bases, leaving 17 bases between them. The CDR3 DNA reads TGTGCCAGCAGCTTAGGAGGCGGGGCTGCGAGAAATGAGCAGTTCTTC. Amino acid sequence: CASSLGGGAARNEQFF.

The rearrangement uses TRBV6-5 and TRBJ2-7, with D maybe TRBD2 (7 bases). CDR1 and CDR2 from the germline V gene are MNHEY and SVGAGI. Trimming took 8 bases from V and 0 from J, leaving 17 bases between them. This CDR3 has 15 residues. CDR3 region: CASASLAGASYEQYF. The CDR3 DNA sequence: TGTGCCAGCGCCTCCCTGGCGGGGGCCTCCTACGAGCAGTACTTC.

This clone showed up just once. The chain recombines TRBV9 with TRBJ2-2, with D unresolved. This CDR3 is built from 13 residues. Germline CDR1 SGDLS, CDR2 YYNGEE. V was clipped by 3 bases and J by 4 bases, with 7 bases between them. The CDR3 sequence is CASSDRATGELFF. The CDR3 DNA sequence: TGTGCCAGCAGCGATCGAGCCACCGGGGAGCTGTTTTTT.

This clone was counted a single time. The J gene is TRBJ2-1, the V gene TRBV6-2 or TRBV6-3; no firm D call. Per germline, CDR1 MNHEY and CDR2 SVGEGT. CDR3 length equals 13 residues. Trimming removed 5 bases from V and 8 bases from J, with 13 bases in between. The CDR3 loop reads CASSKGAAHEQFF. Written as DNA, the CDR3 is TGTGCCAGCAGTAAAGGCGCGGCGCATGAGCAGTTCTTC.

This clone has only one observation. The CDR3 DNA reads as TGTGCCAGCAGCTGGACTAGCTCGGTTGAGCAGTTCTTC. This codes for CASSWTSSVEQFF. V usage is TRBV5-4 and J usage is TRBJ2-1; 8 nucleotides line up with TRBD2. Trimming at V came to 3 bases and at J to 9 bases, leaving 5 bases not matched to a gene. Looked up from germline, CDR1 is SGHNT and CDR2 is YYREEE (reference sequence). The CDR3 has 13 residues. The full variable domain, its missing parts supplied by reference TRBV5-4 and TRBJ2-1, is ETGVTQSPTHLIKTRGQQVTLRCSSQSGHNTVSWYQQALGQGPQFIFQYYREEENGRGNFPPRFSGLQFPNYSSELNVNALELDDSALYLCASSWTSSVEQFFGPGTRLTVL.